The 19 T cell receptor beta chains below all came from one sample that was sequenced in a study of T cells in tumors after PD-1 blockade. Clones were sequenced by immunoSEQ multiplex PCR, and TCRdb holds only the in-frame ones, with some missing. Counted here are more than 14,000 clones, approximately 80% occurring once; the ten biggest clones make up more than 20%. The sample consisted of PBMCs, taken after anti-PD-1 treatment. Source of these receptors: a human donor with basal cell carcinoma.

There are a few counts of this clone. J is TRBJ2-5 and V is TRBV28; D is undetermined. With 1 base removed from V and 1 base from J, the gap between germline ends came to 4 bases. CDR1 is MDHEN and CDR2 is SYDVKM in the germline V gene. The CDR3 has 13 amino acids. The CDR3 loop is CASSLLSQETQYF. Here the CDR3 DNA reads TGTGCCAGCAGTTTATTATCCCAAGAGACCCAGTACTTC.

This clone was counted once. The chain employs TRBV5-6 and TRBJ2-3, with a weak D call TRBD1 (6 bases). V was clipped by 1 base and J by 1 base, with 10 bases between them. The CDR3 loop spans 15 amino acids. Germline lookup yields CDR1 SGHDT and CDR2 YYEEEE. CDR3 nucleotides: TGTGCCAGCAGCTTGACAGGGTTGGGCACAGATACGCAGTATTTT. It specifies CASSLTGLGTDTQYF.

V is TRBV28 and J is TRBJ2-6; either TRBD1 or TRBD2 may fit D (8 bases each). Germline lookup yields CDR1 MDHEN and CDR2 SYDVKM. The CDR3 loop spans 18 amino acids. Trimming pared 5 bases from V and 1 base from J, leaving 18 bases between. The chain's CDR3 is CASSQRQGTSSGANVLTF. DNA for the CDR3: TGTGCCAGCAGTCAAAGACAGGGGACTAGTTCTGGGGCCAACGTCCTGACTTTC.

The genes are TRBV7-3 and TRBJ1-2; TRBD1 aligns across 7 bases. The J segment lost 2 bases and the V segment lost 5 bases, leaving 11 bases of the junction unmatched. This CDR3 is 16 amino acids long. CDR1 and CDR2 from the germline V gene are SGHTA and FQGTGA. The CDR3 protein is CASSPYYRDSNYGYTF. The CDR3 nucleotides are TGTGCCAGCAGCCCCTATTACCGGGACAGCAACTATGGCTACACCTTC.

The V and J genes are TRBV5-5 and TRBJ1-2; D is undetermined. V was trimmed by 1 base and J by 6 bases, leaving 7 bases between them. The germline V gene encodes CDR1 SGHKS and CDR2 YYEKEE (reference sequence). This CDR3 comprises 12 residues. CDR3 sequence (DNA): TGTGCCAGCAGCTTGCCCCCGGATGGCTACACCTTC. Protein: CASSLPPDGYTF.

The chain uses TRBV21-1 and TRBJ2-3; the table's D gene call, TRBD2, was not cross checked with the DNA. TRBV21-1 is classified as a pseudogene. CDR3 size: 20 residues. The CDR3: CASSKHRTRNRLAGFDTQYF. CDR3 nucleotide sequence: TGTGCCAGCAGCAAGCACCGGACCAGAAACAGACTAGCGGGGTTTGATACGCAGTATTTT.

As to this clone: Distinct nucleotide sequences in the sample also encode this CDR3. This rearrangement joins TRBV2 to TRBJ2-1, with 9 bases identical to TRBD2. Germline CDR1 and CDR2: SNHLY and FYNNEI. CDR3 length: 19 amino acids. The CDR3: CPRCDGWAREGSSYNEQFF. The CDR3 bases are TGTCCCCGCTGTGATGGGTGGGCGCGGGAGGGGAGCTCCTACAATGAGCAGTTCTTC.

This clone was recorded only once. The CDR3 DNA reads as TGTGCCAGCAGCCCAGACGCAAGCTCCTACAATGAGCAGTTCTTC. Protein sequence: CASSPDASSYNEQFF. J is TRBJ2-1 and V is TRBV7-6; no reliable D call. The CDR3 loop spans 15 amino acids. Germline V gene data show CDR1 as SGHVS and CDR2 as FNYEAQ. V dropped 5 bases and J dropped 0 bases, with 11 bases sitting between them.

This chain connects TRBV7-3 to TRBJ2-2; TRBD1 might be the D (6 bases). This CDR3 has 15 amino acids. With 5 bases removed from V and 4 bases from J, the gap between germline ends came to 14 bases. Germline CDR1 reads SGHTA; CDR2 reads FQGTGA. The CDR3 bases are TGTGCCAGCAGCCAACAGGGTCTCGGCACCGGGGAGCTGTTTTTT. Protein product: CASSQQGLGTGELFF.

This chain connects TRBV13 to TRBJ1-2; D may be TRBD1 (5 bases). The CDR3 spans 13 residues. Germline CDR1 is PRHDT and CDR2 is FYEKMQ (reference sequence). Trimming took off 4 bases at V and 7 bases at J, with 13 bases between the two ends. In DNA, the CDR3 is TGTGCCAGCAGCTATGGGGCGTCAATTGGCTACACCTTC. Its protein is CASSYGASIGYTF.

CDR3 nucleotide sequence: TGTGCCAGCAGCCCTGGACTAGCGGGTTTTACCGGGGAGCTGTTTTTT. Translation gives CASSPGLAGFTGELFF. The chain employs TRBV5-4 and TRBJ2-2; TRBD2 agrees at 11 bases. CDR1 and CDR2 (germline): SGHNT, YYREEE (reference sequence). With 4 bases clipped from V and 5 bases from J, the junction kept 7 bases outside the gene matches. The CDR3 is 16 residues long.

This clone is medium-sized (0.01 to 0.1%). At one of its ends the junction is not consistent with the germline gene, which may arise from a read error. Other DNA variants within this sample encode the same CDR3. V usage is TRBV2 and J usage is TRBJ2-1, with D maybe TRBD2 (7 bases). The germline V gene has CDR1 SNHLY and CDR2 FYNNEI. There are 19 residues in the CDR3. CDR3 in DNA: TGTGCCAGCTGTGATGGGGGGGCGCGGGTGGGGAGCTCCTACAATGAGCAGTTCTTC. Its protein product is CASCDGGARVGSSYNEQFF.

The chain has TRBV7-2 and TRBJ1-4; no clear D gene. CDR1 and CDR2 from the germline V gene are SGHTA and FQGNSA. V was shortened by 5 bases and J by 0 bases, with 10 bases between the two germline ends. CDR3 length equals 15 residues. The CDR3 sequence is CASSKGRATNEKLFF. The CDR3 region has the DNA TGTGCCAGCAGCAAGGGCCGTGCAACTAATGAAAAACTGTTTTTT.

The chain couples TRBV10-3 to TRBJ2-2; TRBD2 agrees at 9 bases. This CDR3 spans 16 amino acids. Germline V gene lookup returns CDR1 ENHRY and CDR2 SYGVKD. Germline trimming cut 3 bases from V and 1 base from J; bases unmatched to any gene: 3. The CDR3 nucleotides read TGTGCCATCAGTGATAGCGGGAGCAGGAACACCGGGGAGCTGTTTTTT. Translating it yields CAISDSGSRNTGELFF.

The rearrangement links TRBV3-1 (or the pseudogene TRBV3-2) to TRBJ2-7, with D possibly being TRBD1 (5 bases). V lost 0 bases and J 2 bases, leaving 5 bases between the germline ends. The CDR3 is 13 amino acids. Germline CDR1 LGHDT, CDR2 YNNKEL (reference sequence). The DNA of the CDR3 is TGTGCCAGCAGCCAAGACAGGGCCTACGAGCAGTACTTC. It encodes CASSQDRAYEQYF.

DNA for the CDR3: TGTGCCAGCGCTCCAGGGGGCAACACTGAAGCTTTCTTT. Its translation is CASAPGGNTEAFF. This chain uses TRBV18 with TRBJ1-1; 8 nucleotides line up with TRBD1. Germline V gene lookup returns CDR1 KGHSH and CDR2 LQKENI. The CDR3 runs 13 residues. The trim removed 8 bases at V and 2 bases at J, leaving 4 bases unmatched.

The rearrangement joins TRBV9 to TRBJ1-2, with D perhaps TRBD1 (6 bases). CDR3 size: 15 residues. V dropped 3 bases and J dropped 2 bases, with 14 bases sitting between them. Germline CDR1 and CDR2: SGDLS and YYNGEE. The CDR3 loop reads CASSEGGQFNYGYTF. Written as DNA, the CDR3 is TGTGCCAGCAGCGAGGGGGGACAATTCAACTATGGCTACACCTTC. Together with reference TRBV9 and TRBJ1-2, the CDR3 gives the full variable domain: DSGVTQTPKHLITATGQRVTLRCSPRSGDLSVYWYQQSLDQGLQFLIQYYNGEERAKGNILERFSAQQFPDLHSELNLSSLELGDSALYFCASSEGGQFNYGYTFGSGTRLTVV.

This clone was counted a single time. The chain employs TRBV6-1 and TRBJ2-3; D not certain. V was pared by 3 bases and J by 0 bases, with 4 bases between. CDR3 size: 13 residues. CDR1 is MNHNS, CDR2 SASEGT, per germline. The CDR3 DNA follows: TGTGCCAGCAGTGATGGCAGCACAGATACGCAGTATTTT. It yields the protein CASSDGSTDTQYF.

The rearrangement uses TRBV5-4 and TRBJ2-5, with 7 bases aligning to TRBD1. There are 14 residues in the CDR3. Germline CDR1 reads SGHNT; CDR2 reads YYREEE (reference sequence). V shed 3 bases and J 5 bases; nucleotides not matched to a gene: 7. CDR3 DNA: TGTGCCAGCAGCTCCCGACAGGGCAGGGAGACCCAGTACTTC. Translation gives CASSSRQGRETQYF.